Below, 3 T cell receptor beta chains from the same sample are listed, as sequenced in a study of T cell responses to AZD1222 COVID-19 vaccine. Libraries were prepared by immunoSEQ multiplex PCR; TCRdb keeps only in-frame clonotypes and omits some of them. In the table there are 100,000 to 140,000 clones, around 91% of which are singletons. The sequenced sample was peripheral blood, obtained on day 0 of AZD1222 vaccination. Receptor source: an adult in good health.

The V gene is TRBV4-3, the J gene TRBJ1-3, with 7 bases fitting TRBD1. Germline loops: CDR1 LGHNA, CDR2 YSLEER. The CDR3 covers 14 residues. After removal of 4 bases from V and 6 bases from J, the junction contained 6 bases not matched to a gene. The CDR3 protein is CASSRSTGQNTIYF. DNA for the CDR3: TGCGCCAGCAGCCGCTCGACAGGGCAAAACACCATATATTTT.

This clone turned up a few times. The CDR3 spells CAITPLGDRNSPLHF. DNA for the CDR3: TGTGCCATCACCCCCCTCGGGGACAGAAATTCACCCCTCCACTTT. The genes are TRBV6-5 and TRBJ1-6, with 7 positions matching TRBD1. V shed 10 bases and J 7 bases; nucleotides not matched to a gene: 13. Germline values: CDR1 MNHEY, CDR2 SVGAGI. The CDR3 contains 15 residues.

This chain's CDR3 is CASSMNTYNEQFF. In nucleotides, the CDR3 is TGTGCCAGTAGTATGAACACCTACAATGAGCAGTTCTTC. The chain is built from TRBV19 and TRBJ2-1; no firm D call. The CDR3 is 13 residues long. The germline V gene has CDR1 LNHDA and CDR2 SQIVND (reference sequence). V was cut by 3 bases and J by 2 bases, with 5 bases left in between.